The rows below give T cell receptor beta chains drawn from one sample of a study of blood T cell repertoires in COVID-19. This table comes from immunoSEQ multiplex PCR, and its TCRdb copy is limited to in-frame clones, with some not included. The sample carries a few hundred thousand clones, 75% to 90% recorded once. The sample was peripheral blood. The receptor set was obtained from a man aged 30 to 45 with active or convalescent COVID-19. Both conserved end residues are part of each CDR3. Each record gives: clone size, D gene, V gene, J gene, CDR3 DNA, CDR3 protein. The D gene is left open where the match is weak. A row's size may be missing; if present it is once, few, many or a size class.

>-|-|TRBV9|TRBJ1-6
TGTGCCAGCAGCCCTGGGACAAAGGGTTCACCCCTCCACTTT
CASSPGTKGSPLHF
>-|-|TRBV3-1/TRBV3-2|TRBJ1-5
TGTGCCAGCAGTCACCTAGATCAGCCCCAGCATTTT
CASSHLDQPQHF
>-|TRBD2|TRBV2|TRBJ2-3
TGTGCCAGCAGCTCTGGTACGGGGGGGGGCCCAGATACGCAGTATTTT
CASSSGTGGGPDTQYF
>few|-|TRBV7-2|TRBJ1-3
TGTGCCAGCAGCTTGTACTCTGGAAACACCATATATTTT
CASSLYSGNTIYF
>-|TRBD1|TRBV2|TRBJ2-3
TGTGCCAGCATCGCCCAGGGGGTGAGCACAGATACGCAGTATTTT
CASIAQGVSTDTQYF
>-|-|TRBV7-8|TRBJ2-2
TGTGCCAGCAGCTTAAGATCGGGAGCGAACACCGGGGAGCTGTTTTTT
CASSLRSGANTGELFF
>-|-|TRBV12-3/TRBV12-4|TRBJ1-1
TGTGCCAGCAGTTTGAGAGCAGGCACTGAAGCTTTCTTT
CASSLRAGTEAFF
>-|-|TRBV4-3|TRBJ2-1
TGCGCCAGCAGCCACGGACCTCTTGCTCTAGCGACCTCCTACAATGAGCAGTTCTTC
CASSHGPLALATSYNEQFF
>-|-|TRBV13|TRBJ1-1
TGTGCCAGCGGGAGGGGGAACACTGAAGCTTTCTTT
CASGRGNTEAFF
>-|-|TRBV9|TRBJ2-3
TGTGCCAGCGGTACAGGGTCCTGGAACACAGATACGCAGTATTTT
CASGTGSWNTDTQYF
>-|-|TRBV3-1/TRBV3-2|TRBJ2-3
TGTGCCAGCAGCCCATATACTAACACAGATACGCAGTATTTT
CASSPYTNTDTQYF
>once|-|TRBV5-4|TRBJ2-2
TGTGCCAGCAGCTTGGAGACCGGGTTACTGAACACCGGGGAGCTGTTTTTT
CASSLETGLLNTGELFF
>-|TRBD1|TRBV18|TRBJ2-1
TGTGCCAGCTCATCTCGGACAGGAAACAATGAGCAGTTCTTC
CASSSRTGNNEQFF
>once|-|TRBV4-1|TRBJ2-1
TGCGCCAGCAGCCACCCGGGGGTGGGTGAGCAGTTCTTC
CASSHPGVGEQFF
>-|-|TRBV5-6|TRBJ2-3
TGTGCCAGCAGCCGGGGGGCGGCCACAGATACGCAGTATTTT
CASSRGAATDTQYF
>-|TRBD1|TRBV13|TRBJ1-2
TGTGCCAGCAGCGAATCGGGACAGGGGGCAATCTATGGCTACACCTTC
CASSESGQGAIYGYTF
>-|TRBD1|TRBV6-5|TRBJ1-2
TGTGCCAGCAAGATCGGACAGGGGGTTTTTGGCTACACCTTC
CASKIGQGVFGYTF
>-|TRBD1|TRBV11-2|TRBJ1-1
TGTGCCAGCAGACGGGGGACAGGGGAAGCTTTCTTT
CASRRGTGEAFF
>-|TRBD1|TRBV19|TRBJ1-2
TGTGCCAGTACTTCCGGGACAGGGGGCCGAGGCTATGGCTACACCTTC
CASTSGTGGRGYGYTF
>-|-|TRBV29-1|TRBJ1-2
TGCAGCGCTTCGCGGGGGGACTATGGCTACACCTTC
CSASRGDYGYTF
>once|-|TRBV10-1|TRBJ2-3
TGCGCCAGCAGTGACACGGGGTATAACGCAGATACGCAGTATTTT
CASSDTGYNADTQYF
>once|TRBD2|TRBV3-1/TRBV3-2|TRBJ2-7
TGTGCCAGCAGCCAAACTAGCGGGTACGAGCAGTACTTC
CASSQTSGYEQYF
>-|-|TRBV7-8|TRBJ2-7
TGTGCCAGCAGCTTAGGGCCAGGGGAGACCTACGAGCAGTACTTC
CASSLGPGETYEQYF
>-|TRBD1|TRBV18|TRBJ1-4
TGTGCCAGCTCCCAGCCTGAGAACCGGGACAGAGATGAAAAACTGTTTTTT
CASSQPENRDRDEKLFF